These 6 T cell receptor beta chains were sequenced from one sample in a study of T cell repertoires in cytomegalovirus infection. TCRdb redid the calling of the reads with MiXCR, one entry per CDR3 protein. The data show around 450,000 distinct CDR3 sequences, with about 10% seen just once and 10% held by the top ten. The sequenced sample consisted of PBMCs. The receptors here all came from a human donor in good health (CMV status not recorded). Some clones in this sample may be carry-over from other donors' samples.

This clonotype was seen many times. The CDR3 protein is CSARGQGRGLYGYTF. The DNA of the CDR3 is TGCAGTGCTAGGGGACAGGGACGGGGGCTCTATGGCTACACCTTC. The V call is TRBV20-1, the J call TRBJ1-2; 9 bases are shared with TRBD1. J lost 4 bases, V lost 3 bases, and 9 bases had no gene match. The CDR3 totals 15 residues. Germline CDR1 reads DFQATT; CDR2 reads SNEGSKA (reference sequence).

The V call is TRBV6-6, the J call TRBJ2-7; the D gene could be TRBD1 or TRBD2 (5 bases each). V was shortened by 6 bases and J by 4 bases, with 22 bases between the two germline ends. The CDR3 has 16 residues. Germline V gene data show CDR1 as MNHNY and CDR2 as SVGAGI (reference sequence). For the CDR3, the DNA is TGTGCCAGCAGCCTGGCGGGTGTTATCAGGGCATACGAGCAGTACTTC. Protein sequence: CASSLAGVIRAYEQYF.

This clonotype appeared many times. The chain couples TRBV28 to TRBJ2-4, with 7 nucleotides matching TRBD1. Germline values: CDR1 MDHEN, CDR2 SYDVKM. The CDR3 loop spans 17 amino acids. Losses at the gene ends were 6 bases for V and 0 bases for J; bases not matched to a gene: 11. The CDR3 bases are TGTGCCAGCAGCAAAACCGGGACAGTCCTAGCCAAAAACATTCAGTACTTC. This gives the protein CASSKTGTVLAKNIQYF.

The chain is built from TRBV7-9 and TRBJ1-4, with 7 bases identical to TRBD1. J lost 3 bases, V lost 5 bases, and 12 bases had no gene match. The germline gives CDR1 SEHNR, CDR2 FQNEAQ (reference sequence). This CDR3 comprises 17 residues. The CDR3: CASSPRGGGAANEKLFF. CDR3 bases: TGTGCCAGCAGCCCCCGGGGAGGGGGCGCGGCTAATGAAAAACTGTTTTTT.

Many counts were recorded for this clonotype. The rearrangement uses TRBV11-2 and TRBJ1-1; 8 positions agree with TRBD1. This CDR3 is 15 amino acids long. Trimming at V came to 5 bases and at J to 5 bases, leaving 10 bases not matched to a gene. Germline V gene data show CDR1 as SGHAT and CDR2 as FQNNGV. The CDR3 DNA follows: TGTGCCAGCAGCACCCGGACAGGGACAACAACTGAAGCTTTCTTT. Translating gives CASSTRTGTTTEAFF.

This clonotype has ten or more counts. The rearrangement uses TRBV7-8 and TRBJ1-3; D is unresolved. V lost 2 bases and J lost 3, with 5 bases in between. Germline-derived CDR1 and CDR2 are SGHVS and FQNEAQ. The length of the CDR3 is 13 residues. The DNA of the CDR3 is TGTGCCAGCAGCTTATTTCTTGGAAACACCATATATTTT. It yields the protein CASSLFLGNTIYF.